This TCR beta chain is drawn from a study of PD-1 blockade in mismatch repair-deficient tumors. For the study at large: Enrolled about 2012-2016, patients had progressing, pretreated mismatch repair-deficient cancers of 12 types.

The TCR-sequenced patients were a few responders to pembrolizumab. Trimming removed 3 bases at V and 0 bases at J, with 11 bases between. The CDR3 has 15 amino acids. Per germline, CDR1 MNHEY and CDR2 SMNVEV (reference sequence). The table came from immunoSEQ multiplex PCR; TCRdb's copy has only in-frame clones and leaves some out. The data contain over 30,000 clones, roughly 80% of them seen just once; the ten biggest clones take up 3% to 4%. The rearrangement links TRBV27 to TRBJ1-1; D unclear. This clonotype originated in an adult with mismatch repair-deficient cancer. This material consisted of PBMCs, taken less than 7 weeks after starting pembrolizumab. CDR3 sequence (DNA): TGTGCCAGCAGTTTTACACGTCTCATGAACACTGAAGCTTTCTTT. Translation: CASSFTRLMNTEAFF.